This TCR beta chain derives from a study of T cell repertoires in cytomegalovirus infection (dated by TCRdb to between 2019 and 2020). In the study overall: Alongside well-studied HLA-B-restricted epitopes, the peptide stimulations were aimed at recently identified HLA-C-restricted CMV epitopes, whose presentation resists viral immunomodulation. Donor HLA type was relevant to the analysis, as public TCR beta signatures indicated carriage of CMV infection together with the matching HLA type.

Data came from an Illumina HiSeq 1500. In-frame beta chains were kept once TCRdb had trimmed the public reads at Q25 with fastp and called clones with MiXCR. Every distinct CDR3 protein forms one entry, paired with its most common genes and DNA. The sample data list fewer than 950,000 distinct CDR3 sequences, and 32% of these were observed just once. Of the sample, roughly an eighth is held by the ten largest clones. As regards this clonotype: No antigen is known for it. One end of the junction is discordant with germline, which a read error may explain.

Summary of the overall study and its limitations: In both this cohort and an independent roughly 400-donor cohort, the cumulative frequency of public TCR beta family members distinguished carriers of CMV infection plus the relevant HLA type. In the ex vivo response, HLA-C-restricted CMV-specific TCR beta clonotypes were dominant, and in two of eight donors the single most frequent clonotype came from this HLA-C-restricted group.

The label giving this sample's treatment or condition can be read as: in vitro stimulation with specific CMV peptide epitopes to enrich CMV-specific T cells. CDR1 is given as SGHVS and CDR2 as FQNEAQ, both from the germline V gene. The CDR3 starts with the cysteine, ends with the phenylalanine, and has 15 residues. The DNA shown is the 45-base CDR3, in frame from base 1. Material: cultured CD8+ T cells from PBMCs, obtained from culture after CMV antigen stimulation. The clonotype was recovered from a human donor in good health (CMV status not recorded). Some clones in this sample may be carry-over from other donors' samples. The rearranged segments are TRBV7-8 and TRBJ2-7; 10 central bases correspond to TRBD2. The CDR3 corresponds to CVSSLAGGWLAEQYF. The DNA sequence is TGTGTCAGCAGCTTAGCGGGGGGTTGGCTTGCCGAGCAGTACTTC.